These 8 T cell receptor beta chains share one sample of origin, sequenced in a study of blood T cells in healthy people across ages. Using a J-beta primer mix together with a sample-barcoded 5' primer, a second PCR was run for roughly 6 to 12 cycles. TCRdb redid the calling of the 5' RACE reads with MiXCR, one entry per CDR3 protein. This table holds under 2 million distinct CDR3 sequences, about 31% found once. Sequencing was done on a sample of blood. Receptor source: a woman in her 30s in good health.

CDR3 sequence: CSVEDRGTARDTQYF. Written as DNA, the CDR3 is TGCAGCGTTGAAGATCGGGGGACCGCCAGGGATACGCAGTATTTT. The chain combines TRBV29-1 with TRBJ2-3; possible D gene TRBD2, 6 bases. Looked up from germline, CDR1 is SQVTM and CDR2 is ANQGSEA. CDR3 length equals 15 residues. Trimming removed 0 bases at V and 6 bases at J, with 16 bases between.

This chain's CDR3 is CSARDGTRPAPDTQYF. In nucleotides, the CDR3 is TGCAGTGCTAGAGATGGGACTCGGCCAGCACCAGATACGCAGTATTTT. The chain carries TRBV20-1 and TRBJ2-3; D might be TRBD2 (6 bases). The CDR3 runs 16 residues. Germline loops: CDR1 DFQATT, CDR2 SNEGSKA (reference sequence). V lost 0 bases and J lost 4, with 17 bases in between.

This chain links TRBV19 with TRBJ1-5, with D possibly TRBD1 on 6 matching bases. The germline CDR1 and CDR2 sequences are LNHDA and SQIVND (reference sequence). The CDR3 loop spans 14 amino acids. Trimming left V 4 bases short and J 6 bases short, with 13 bases between. CDR3 coding DNA: TGTGCCAGTAGTAATCTGTGGGGGGCTCAGCCCCAGCATTTT. Translating it yields CASSNLWGAQPQHF.

The chain carries TRBV6-2 or TRBV6-3 and TRBJ2-3; possibly TRBD1 for D (5 bases). The CDR3 is 17 amino acids. V shed 0 bases and J shed 2 bases, with 15 bases lying between them. The germline CDR1 and CDR2 sequences are MNHEY and SVGEGT. The CDR3 is CASSYSNLGPSTDTQYF. CDR3 sequence (DNA): TGTGCCAGCAGTTACTCGAATTTGGGGCCGTCCACAGATACGCAGTATTTT.

This clonotype showed up just a few times. The chain recombines TRBV3-1 with TRBJ2-7; possible D gene TRBD1, 5 bases. The CDR3 is 14 amino acids. V lost 8 bases, J lost 5 bases, and 19 bases lay in between. CDR1 and CDR2 from the germline V gene are LGHDT and YNNKEL (reference sequence). CDR3 loop: CASEPFGRADEQYF. The CDR3 nucleotides read TGTGCCAGCGAACCGTTCGGCAGGGCCGACGAGCAGTACTTC.

This clonotype was seen only once. The chain joins TRBV2 to TRBJ1-2; D may be TRBD1 (6 bases). CDR1 SNHLY and CDR2 FYNNEI come from the germline V gene. Trimming took off 6 bases at V and 4 bases at J, with 15 bases between the two ends. This CDR3 has 14 amino acids. CDR3 region: CASRNTGLGYGYTF. In DNA form, the CDR3 reads TGTGCCAGCAGGAATACAGGGCTGGGCTATGGCTACACCTTC.

The V call is TRBV15, the J call TRBJ2-7, with D perhaps TRBD1 or TRBD2 (7 bases each). The J call may be faulty, since TRBJ2-5 better matches the DNA end. Germline CDR1 and CDR2: LNHNV and YYDKDF (reference sequence). The CDR3 is 15 residues long. Written as DNA, the CDR3 is TGTGCCACCAGCAACCCAGGGGGGGGAGGAGAGACCCAGTACTTC. Translation gives CATSNPGGGGETQYF.

This clonotype was recorded at least ten times. J is TRBJ2-1 and V is TRBV6-5, with 9 bases lining up with TRBD2. Germline V gene lookup returns CDR1 MNHEY and CDR2 SVGAGI. J gave up 2 bases and V 7 bases, and 3 bases lay outside the gene matches. This CDR3 contains 14 residues. CDR3 loop: CASNVAGAYNEQFF. The CDR3 DNA sequence: TGTGCCAGCAATGTAGCGGGAGCCTACAATGAGCAGTTCTTC.